The 22 T cell receptor beta chains below come from one sample, sequenced in a study of cytomegalovirus exposure and HLA in healthy donors. TCRdb's copy holds only in-frame clones and misses some; the assay was immunoSEQ multiplex PCR. This sample has roughly 120,000 clones, with about 91% found just once. Sequencing was done on a sample of PBMCs. The receptors were gathered from a man aged 18 to 30 in good health and CMV-seronegative.

The chain couples TRBV2 to TRBJ2-7, with 13 positions matching TRBD2. Germline values: CDR1 SNHLY, CDR2 FYNNEI. V lost 5 bases to trimming and J lost 2 bases; unmatched junction nucleotides: 15. CDR3 size: 19 residues. The CDR3 protein is CASSPRDRWTSGGAYEQYF. DNA for the CDR3: TGTGCCAGCAGTCCGAGGGACAGGTGGACTAGCGGGGGAGCCTACGAGCAGTACTTC.

V usage is TRBV28 and J usage is TRBJ1-2, with a weak D call TRBD1 (5 bases). The CDR3 is made up of 12 amino acids. The V and J ends lost 6 bases and 4 bases respectively, with 9 bases between them. Germline loops: CDR1 MDHEN, CDR2 SYDVKM. The CDR3 sequence is CASSLGRYGYTF. For the CDR3, the DNA is TGTGCCAGCAGCCTGGGGCGCTATGGCTACACCTTC.

V and J are TRBV5-5 and TRBJ1-5, with 8 bases aligning to TRBD1. Germline-derived CDR1 and CDR2 are SGHKS and YYEKEE (reference sequence). This CDR3 has 15 amino acids. J gave up 4 bases and V 4 bases, and 7 bases lay outside the gene matches. The CDR3 bases are TGTGCCAGCAGCCCGACAGGGGCCCGTAATCAGCCCCAGCATTTT. This translates into CASSPTGARNQPQHF.

The V gene is TRBV5-4, the J gene TRBJ1-1; TRBD1 agrees at 8 bases. The germline gives CDR1 SGHNT, CDR2 YYREEE (reference sequence). With V trimmed by 4 bases and J by 5 bases, 7 bases remained unmatched. There are 14 residues in the CDR3. CDR3 DNA: TGTGCCAGCAGCACGGACAGGGCGGGAACTGAAGCTTTCTTT. This gives the protein CASSTDRAGTEAFF. The full variable domain, with the rest looked up from reference TRBV5-4 and TRBJ1-1, is ETGVTQSPTHLIKTRGQQVTLRCSSQSGHNTVSWYQQALGQGPQFIFQYYREEENGRGNFPPRFSGLQFPNYSSELNVNALELDDSALYLCASSTDRAGTEAFFGQGTRLTVV.

The chain has TRBV29-1 and TRBJ2-7, with TRBD1 identical over 10 bases. CDR1 and CDR2 (germline): SQVTM, ANQGSEA. The junction had 5 bases not matched to a gene; V was cut back by 1 base and J by 2 bases. The CDR3 is 15 amino acids. The CDR3 sequence is CSVEVGQGVTYEQYF. Here the CDR3 DNA reads TGCAGCGTTGAAGTAGGACAGGGGGTCACCTACGAGCAGTACTTC.

The rearrangement joins TRBV5-8 to TRBJ1-5, with TRBD1 identical over 7 bases. Germline V gives CDR1 SGHTS, CDR2 YDEGEE. The CDR3 totals 15 residues. After removal of 0 bases from V and 1 base from J, the junction contained 1 base not matched to a gene. CDR3 loop: CASSLGDRSNQPQHF. Written as DNA, the CDR3 is TGTGCCAGCAGCTTGGGGGACAGAAGCAATCAGCCCCAGCATTTT.

The CDR3 DNA reads as TGTGCCAGCAGCTACGCTACAGGGGGAATCACAGATACGCAGTATTTT. The encoded protein is CASSYATGGITDTQYF. The chain employs TRBV7-9 and TRBJ2-3; 8 positions agree with TRBD1. The CDR3 sequence is 16 residues long. Trimming removed 4 bases from V and 2 bases from J; junction bases left unmatched: 8. Germline V gene sequence: CDR1 SEHNR, CDR2 FQNEAQ (reference sequence).

The chain has TRBV7-2 and TRBJ1-2; D might be TRBD1 (5 bases). CDR1 and CDR2 (germline): SGHTA, FQGNSA. Deletions cut 0 bases from V and 4 bases from J, with 6 bases between. The CDR3 is 13 residues long. In nucleotides, the CDR3 is TGTGCCAGCAGCTTAGCCCAGGGCTATGGCTACACCTTC. This gives the protein CASSLAQGYGYTF.

The chain combines TRBV6-6 with TRBJ2-7, with 9 bases that match TRBD1. In germline, CDR1 is MNHNY, CDR2 SVGAGI (reference sequence). The CDR3 is made up of 16 amino acids. V dropped 6 bases and J dropped 6; count of bases not matched to a gene: 15. The CDR3 DNA reads TGTGCCAGCAGGGGCCTAAATGGGACAGGGCGGGTCGAGCAGTACTTC. Amino acid sequence: CASRGLNGTGRVEQYF.

The table lists this clone with a count of one. The rearrangement uses TRBV27 and TRBJ1-2; a possible D gene is TRBD1 (5 bases). Germline V gene sequence: CDR1 MNHEY, CDR2 SMNVEV (reference sequence). Between the trimmed V and J ends, which lost 5 bases and 6 bases, there was a span of 19 bases. This CDR3 spans 15 amino acids. The CDR3 is CASSGAQAAWDGYTF. CDR3 DNA: TGTGCCAGCAGTGGAGCACAGGCTGCCTGGGATGGCTACACCTTC.

This chain connects TRBV2 to TRBJ2-2; the D gene is possibly TRBD1 (6 bases). V shed 6 bases and J shed 7 bases, with 18 bases lying between them. From germline, CDR1 is SNHLY and CDR2 FYNNEI. CDR3 size: 15 residues. CDR3 in amino acids: CASRSTWGRRGELFF. The CDR3 DNA reads TGTGCCAGCAGATCGACGTGGGGGCGCCGCGGGGAGCTGTTTTTT.

The CDR3 loop reads CATSSRLAGYTF. The CDR3 coding sequence is TGTGCCACCAGCAGCAGGCTTGCTGGCTACACCTTC. This chain joins TRBV15 and TRBJ1-2; no definite D call. This CDR3 spans 12 amino acids. Germline loops: CDR1 LNHNV, CDR2 YYDKDF (reference sequence). Between the trimmed V and J ends, which lost 3 bases and 7 bases, there was a span of 9 bases.

This chain uses TRBV10-3 with TRBJ2-5, with D possibly being TRBD2 (6 bases). With 10 bases removed from V and 5 bases from J, the gap between germline ends came to 17 bases. CDR3 size: 13 residues. Germline loops: CDR1 ENHRY, CDR2 SYGVKD. The CDR3 region is CASGGGTRETQYF. The CDR3 bases are TGTGCCAGCGGTGGGGGGACCAGGGAGACCCAGTACTTC.

This rearrangement joins TRBV27 to TRBJ2-7; 10 bases agree with TRBD1. The CDR3 extends over 16 amino acids. Germline V gene lookup returns CDR1 MNHEY and CDR2 SMNVEV (reference sequence). Unmatched junction bases numbered 14, after V lost 7 bases and J lost 5 bases. This chain's CDR3 is CASIPKPGQGPHEQYF. The CDR3 DNA sequence: TGTGCCAGCATCCCTAAACCGGGACAGGGGCCCCACGAGCAGTACTTC.

The chain is built from TRBV5-4 and TRBJ2-5; TRBD2 matches at 10 bases. V shed 3 bases, J shed 4 bases, and the junction held 18 bases outside the gene matches. CDR1 and CDR2 from the germline V gene are SGHNT and YYREEE (reference sequence). The CDR3 covers 19 residues. This CDR3 is CASSWFSESSGSGRETQYF. The CDR3 DNA is TGTGCCAGCAGCTGGTTCTCAGAATCTAGCGGGAGTGGCAGAGAGACCCAGTACTTC.

The chain employs TRBV10-3 and TRBJ1-5; 8 nucleotides line up with TRBD1. Trimming at V came to 3 bases and at J to 5 bases, leaving 6 bases not matched to a gene. The CDR3 runs 15 residues. Germline V gene data show CDR1 as ENHRY and CDR2 as SYGVKD. CDR3 DNA sequence: TGTGCCATCAGTGACCTCGGACAGGGTGATCAGCCCCAGCATTTT. The encoded protein is CAISDLGQGDQPQHF.

The chain carries TRBV19 and TRBJ1-2, with a tentative D call TRBD1 (5 bases). V dropped 3 bases and J dropped 5 bases, with 19 bases sitting between them. This CDR3 comprises 16 residues. The germline CDR1 and CDR2 sequences are LNHDA and SQIVND (reference sequence). For the CDR3, the DNA is TGTGCCAGTAGTATGTGGACGGGGGAAGATCTATATGGCTACACCTTC. Protein: CASSMWTGEDLYGYTF.

The J gene is TRBJ2-3, the V gene TRBV10-2, with D uncertain. The CDR3 runs 12 residues. V shed 2 bases and J shed 2 bases, with 2 bases lying between them. Looked up from germline, CDR1 is WSHSY and CDR2 is SAAADI. The CDR3 region is CASSEHTDTQYF. CDR3 DNA: TGCGCCAGCAGTGAGCACACAGATACGCAGTATTTT.

The chain couples TRBV7-9 to TRBJ2-1, with 15 bases aligning to TRBD2. The CDR3 loop spans 16 amino acids. J was trimmed by 9 bases and V by 5 bases; bases with no gene match: 8. Germline V gene sequence: CDR1 SEHNR, CDR2 FQNEAQ (reference sequence). The DNA for the CDR3 is TGTGCCAGCAGCCTTGGACTAGCGGGAGGGCCAGGTGAGCAGTTCTTC. Residues: CASSLGLAGGPGEQFF.

The rearrangement joins TRBV2 to TRBJ1-6; 7 bases are shared with TRBD1. CDR3 length: 15 residues. Unmatched junction bases numbered 7, after V lost 4 bases and J lost 7 bases. Germline V lookup: CDR1 SNHLY, CDR2 FYNNEI. The CDR3 reads CASSAGQVLNSPLHF. As DNA, the CDR3 is TGTGCCAGCAGTGCTGGACAGGTCCTAAATTCACCCCTCCACTTT.

This clone was counted at least ten times. The gene calls are TRBV19 and TRBJ1-5; no clear D. The CDR3 has 13 amino acids. The V gene's germline CDR1 is LNHDA and CDR2 SQIVND (reference sequence). Trimming removed 3 bases at V and 5 bases at J, with 8 bases between. As DNA, the CDR3 is TGTGCCAGTAGTATGGGAGGCGATCAGCCCCAGCATTTT. Translation: CASSMGGDQPQHF.

This clone was counted a single time. This sequence joins TRBV7-8 and TRBJ2-1; tentatively, D is TRBD2 (6 bases). This CDR3 is built from 14 residues. The V gene's germline CDR1 is SGHVS and CDR2 FQNEAQ. Trimming took off 5 bases at V and 6 bases at J, with 14 bases between the two ends. The CDR3 here is CASSPTGLANEQFF. The CDR3 DNA reads as TGTGCCAGCAGCCCGACGGGACTGGCCAATGAGCAGTTCTTC. The complete variable domain, with remaining parts taken from reference TRBV7-8 and TRBJ2-1, reads GAGVSQSPRYKVAKRGQDVALRCDPISGHVSLFWYQQALGQGPEFLTYFQNEAQLDKSGLPSDRFFAERPEGSVSTLKIQRTQQEDSAVYLCASSPTGLANEQFFGPGTRLTVL.